These 23 T cell receptor beta chains were sequenced from one sample in a study of OX40 agonist ivuxolimab in advanced cancers. Method: immunoSEQ multiplex PCR; TCRdb's copy keeps in-frame clones and lacks some. The profile shows tens of thousands of clones, 80% of them singletons. This specimen was CD4+ or CD8+ T cells sorted from blood, taken in a trial of the OX40 agonist ivuxolimab. The source of these receptors is an adult with an advanced solid tumor such as melanoma, head and neck, liver or kidney cancer.

The rearrangement joins TRBV5-3 to TRBJ2-3, with no clear D. TRBV5-3 is classed as an ORF, of uncertain function. V was pared by 5 bases and J by 7 bases, with 11 bases between. The CDR3 contains 12 residues. The CDR3 coding sequence is TGTGCCAGAAGGGAACTGTCGAATACGCAGTATTTT. Translation gives CARRELSNTQYF.

To note about this clone: Compared with germline, one end of the junction differs, possibly owing to a read error. The chain employs TRBV7-9 and TRBJ2-5, with 8 positions matching TRBD1. Germline V gene sequence: CDR1 SEHNR, CDR2 FQNEAQ (reference sequence). CDR3 length: 12 amino acids. For the CDR3, the DNA is TGTGCCAGCAGCTTAAGCGAGGGACAGGTTGACTTC. As protein: CASSLSEGQVDF.

V usage is TRBV7-2 and J usage is TRBJ1-1; D is perhaps TRBD1 (6 bases). Germline V lookup: CDR1 SGHTA, CDR2 FQGNSA. V was shortened by 3 bases and J by 0 bases, with 11 bases between the two germline ends. The CDR3 is made up of 15 amino acids. CDR3 region: CASSLVGGLNTEAFF. The CDR3 DNA sequence: TGTGCCAGCAGCTTGGTTGGGGGCTTGAACACTGAAGCTTTCTTT.

The CDR3 reads CASSPEASSGNTIYF. The DNA of the CDR3 is TGTGCCAGCTCACCGGAAGCAAGCTCTGGAAACACCATATATTTT. V gene TRBV18 combines with J gene TRBJ1-3; D gene uncertain. The germline CDR1 and CDR2 sequences are KGHSH and LQKENI. Between the trimmed V and J ends, which lost 3 bases and 0 bases, there was a span of 9 bases. This CDR3 has 15 residues.

In DNA, the CDR3 is TGTGCCAGCAGCCACAGGGGCACTGAAGCTTTCTTT. Translating gives CASSHRGTEAFF. V is TRBV14 and J is TRBJ1-1; possibly TRBD1 for D (6 bases). CDR1 and CDR2 (germline): SGHDN, FVKESK. V was pared by 3 bases and J by 4 bases, with 6 bases between. This CDR3 region has 12 residues.

The chain couples TRBV25-1 to TRBJ2-3, with D hard to call. Germline V gene lookup returns CDR1 MGHDK and CDR2 SYGVNS. The CDR3 covers 14 residues. Trimming cost V 2 bases and J 2 bases, with 8 bases left between them. CDR3 region: CASSEDPNTDTQYF. The DNA for the CDR3 is TGTGCCAGCAGTGAAGATCCCAACACAGATACGCAGTATTTT.

The chain links TRBV21-1 to TRBJ1-1. TRBV21-1 constitutes a pseudogene. This CDR3 comprises 10 residues. Written as DNA, the CDR3 is TGTGCCAGCGCTAAGCGGGAAGCTTTCTTT. Translating gives CASAKREAFF.

This chain links TRBV18 with TRBJ2-7, with 8 bases matching TRBD1. In germline, CDR1 is KGHSH, CDR2 LQKENI. CDR3 length: 14 amino acids. J gave up 5 bases and V 2 bases, and 5 bases lay outside the gene matches. The CDR3 spells CASSPNGQGNEQYF. In DNA form, the CDR3 reads TGTGCCAGCTCACCAAATGGACAGGGAAACGAGCAGTACTTC.

This rearrangement joins TRBV27 to TRBJ2-5; maybe TRBD2 (7 bases). CDR3 length equals 17 residues. With 0 bases removed from V and 0 bases from J, the gap between germline ends came to 14 bases. Looked up from germline, CDR1 is MNHEY and CDR2 is SMNVEV (reference sequence). CDR3 sequence reads: CASSLSGGPSYQETQYF. The CDR3 nucleotides are TGTGCCAGCAGTTTATCGGGGGGGCCCTCGTACCAAGAGACCCAGTACTTC.

The rearrangement uses TRBV5-4 and TRBJ2-3; 9 bases are a match to TRBD2. Germline CDR1 SGHNT, CDR2 YYREEE (reference sequence). This CDR3 is 15 amino acids long. J gave up 4 bases and V 5 bases, and 8 bases lay outside the gene matches. The CDR3 here is CASRKQAGGADTQYF. Here the CDR3 DNA reads TGTGCCAGCAGGAAACAAGCGGGAGGTGCAGATACGCAGTATTTT.

V gene TRBV6-1 combines with J gene TRBJ2-7; D uncertain. The CDR3 loop spans 11 amino acids. From germline, CDR1 is MNHNS and CDR2 SASEGT. Trimming took off 6 bases at V and 2 bases at J, with 5 bases between the two ends. CDR3 sequence: CASRSTYEQYF. The CDR3 nucleotides read TGTGCCAGCAGGTCCACCTACGAGCAGTACTTC.

V gene TRBV15 combines with J gene TRBJ2-2; 7 positions agree with TRBD2. Germline CDR1 LNHNV, CDR2 YYDKDF (reference sequence). V was clipped by 5 bases and J by 0 bases; unmatched bases: 6. The CDR3 contains 16 residues. The CDR3 bases are TGTGCCACCAGCCGCCGGGACTATACGAACACCGGGGAGCTGTTTTTT. As protein: CATSRRDYTNTGELFF.

The genes are TRBV5-5 and TRBJ1-1; 10 bases fit TRBD1. Germline lookup yields CDR1 SGHKS and CDR2 YYEKEE (reference sequence). The ends lost 4 bases at V and 6 bases at J; junction bases unmatched: 15. This CDR3 has 17 residues. CDR3: CASSTWATGGAGAEAFF. CDR3 DNA sequence: TGTGCCAGCAGCACGTGGGCGACAGGGGGCGCCGGGGCTGAAGCTTTCTTT.

V and J are TRBV7-9 and TRBJ2-2; D is undetermined. The CDR3 spans 12 residues. The germline gives CDR1 SEHNR, CDR2 FQNEAQ (reference sequence). V was shortened by 5 bases and J by 4 bases, with 5 bases between the two germline ends. The DNA of the CDR3 is TGTGCCAGCAGCCAGCCCACCGGGGAGCTGTTTTTT. Translating it yields CASSQPTGELFF.

The chain employs TRBV6-1 and TRBJ2-7, with D possibly matching TRBD2 (5 bases). Germline lookup yields CDR1 MNHNS and CDR2 SASEGT. Trimming stripped 8 bases from V and 0 bases from J, with 14 bases between. The CDR3 length is 14 residues. CDR3 coding DNA: TGTGCCAGCCGCGGCGGCCGGGGCTCCTACGAGCAGTACTTC. This gives the protein CASRGGRGSYEQYF.

The chain employs TRBV6-5 and TRBJ2-2; D tentatively fits TRBD1 or TRBD2 (5 bases each). The CDR3 consists of 12 residues. V was cut by 5 bases and J by 10 bases, with 11 bases left in between. The germline V gene has CDR1 MNHEY and CDR2 SVGAGI. The CDR3 bases are TGTGCCAGCAGTCAGAGGGGAGCGGAGCTGTTTTTT. As protein: CASSQRGAELFF.

The rearrangement links TRBV18 to TRBJ2-1; D possibly uses TRBD1 or TRBD2 (5 bases each). V was clipped by 2 bases and J by 6 bases, with 11 bases between them. Germline CDR1 KGHSH, CDR2 LQKENI. The CDR3 has 14 residues. This CDR3 is CASSPSGPPNEQFF. The CDR3 nucleotides are TGTGCCAGCTCACCATCGGGACCTCCCAATGAGCAGTTCTTC.

The genes are TRBV19 and TRBJ1-2; TRBD1 matches at 12 bases. CDR1 is LNHDA, CDR2 SQIVND, per germline (reference sequence). This CDR3 is built from 15 residues. Unmatched junction bases numbered 9, after V lost 9 bases and J lost 4 bases. The CDR3 reads CASLPGTGGIYGYTF. CDR3 nucleotide sequence: TGTGCCAGCCTTCCCGGGACAGGGGGCATCTATGGCTACACCTTC.

The chain links TRBV30 to TRBJ2-6; the D is unclear. The ends were cut back, 0 bases at V and 4 bases at J, with 4 bases in the middle. There are 13 residues in the CDR3. CDR1 and CDR2 from the germline V gene are GTSNPN and SVGIG (reference sequence). The CDR3 DNA reads TGTGCCTGGAGTGTACCCGGGGCCAACGTCCTGACTTTC. This gives the protein CAWSVPGANVLTF.

This clone was detected only once. V and J are TRBV4-3 and TRBJ1-4; D unclear. Trimming took off 0 bases at V and 6 bases at J, with 5 bases between the two ends. This CDR3 region has 13 residues. Germline lookup yields CDR1 LGHNA and CDR2 YSLEER. The CDR3 region has the DNA TGCGCCAGCAGCCAAGAATACGATGAAAAACTGTTTTTT. Its protein is CASSQEYDEKLFF.

The chain employs TRBV7-3 and TRBJ2-6, with 7 positions matching TRBD1. Germline CDR1 SGHTA, CDR2 FQGTGA. V shed 1 base, J shed 0 bases, and the junction held 3 bases outside the gene matches. This CDR3 is 17 amino acids long. The CDR3 reads CASSLSPGGSGANVLTF. The CDR3 region has the DNA TGTGCCAGCAGCTTAAGTCCAGGGGGCTCTGGGGCCAACGTCCTGACTTTC.

J is TRBJ1-5 and V is TRBV19; TRBD1 is a possible D gene (5 bases). The V gene's germline CDR1 is LNHDA and CDR2 SQIVND (reference sequence). V was shortened by 7 bases and J by 6 bases, with 22 bases between the two germline ends. This CDR3 spans 16 amino acids. In nucleotides, the CDR3 is TGTGCCAGTACCGAGGGAGGGGCTACAAGGACTCAGCCCCAGCATTTT. Translation: CASTEGGATRTQPQHF.

J is TRBJ2-5 and V is TRBV7-3, with 7 bases matching TRBD1. V shed 1 base, J shed 4 bases, and the junction held 0 bases outside the gene matches. CDR1 is SGHTA, CDR2 FQGTGA, per germline. The CDR3 totals 13 residues. The CDR3 sequence is CASSLNRGETQYF. The DNA for the CDR3 is TGTGCCAGCAGCTTAAACAGGGGAGAGACCCAGTACTTC.